The rows below give T cell receptor beta chains drawn from one sample of a study of cytomegalovirus exposure and HLA in healthy donors. Assay used: immunoSEQ multiplex PCR; TCRdb lists only in-frame clones, some missing. The data contain more than 85,000 clones, about 80% of them singletons. The specimen sequenced was PBMCs. These receptors were taken from a man in his thirties or forties in good health and CMV-seropositive. Both conserved end residues are part of each CDR3. Each record gives: J gene, V gene, D gene, clone size, CDR3 DNA, CDR3 protein. The D gene is left open where the match is weak. For some rows the clone size is stated as once, few or many, or as a class when expanded; others skip it.

>TRBJ2-1|TRBV19|NA|NA
TGTGCCAGTGGGGGGACTCCAGGCGCTGAGCAGTTCTTC
CASGGTPGAEQFF
>TRBJ1-5|TRBV19|NA|NA
TGTGCCAGTAGTAGCCCGACACAGATAAGCAATCAGCCCCAGCATTTT
CASSSPTQISNQPQHF
>TRBJ2-7|TRBV9|TRBD1|NA
TGTGCCAGCAGCCCCTGGGACAGGGCGTACGAGCAGTACTTC
CASSPWDRAYEQYF
>TRBJ2-7|TRBV27|NA|NA
TGTGCCAGCAGTTTTGGGATCGGGGAGACCTACGAGCAGTACTTC
CASSFGIGETYEQYF
>TRBJ2-3|TRBV30|NA|few
TGTGCCTCAAACCAGGGCTTTACGCAGTATTTT
CASNQGFTQYF
>TRBJ2-7|TRBV9|TRBD2|NA
TGTGCCAGCAGCCCAGCCCTCGGACTAGCCTCCTACGAGCAGTACTTC
CASSPALGLASYEQYF
>TRBJ2-7|TRBV5-1|TRBD2|NA
TGCGCCAGCAGCTTGGGACTGGGAGGGAACTCCTACGAGCAGTACTTC
CASSLGLGGNSYEQYF
>TRBJ2-2|TRBV19|TRBD2|NA
TGTGCCAGTAGTATAGTCGGGGGGACCACGAACACCAGGGAGCTGTTTTTT
CASSIVGGTTNTRELFF
>TRBJ1-1|TRBV6-1|TRBD1|NA
TGTGCCAGCAGTGCCCCGAGACAGGGAGGGAACACTGAAGCTTTCTTT
CASSAPRQGGNTEAFF
>TRBJ1-4|TRBV4-3|TRBD1|NA
TGCGCCAGCAGCCAAGGCGGGACAGGGGAAGAAAAACTGTTTTTT
CASSQGGTGEEKLFF
>TRBJ2-7|TRBV19|TRBD1|NA
TGTGCCAGTAGTATCGTACAGGGGGCCGTCTACGAGCAGTACTTC
CASSIVQGAVYEQYF
>TRBJ1-2|TRBV2|TRBD1|NA
TGTGCCAGCAGGGGGACAGGAATATATGGCTACACCTTC
CASRGTGIYGYTF
>TRBJ1-2|TRBV6-5|NA|NA
TGTGCCAGCAGTTACTCGAGCCGGTTTGGCTACACCTTC
CASSYSSRFGYTF
>TRBJ2-3|TRBV19|TRBD1|few
TGTGCCAGTAGTATCATGGGACAGAGCACAGATACGCAGTATTTT
CASSIMGQSTDTQYF
>TRBJ2-7|TRBV25-1|NA|NA
TGTGCCAGCAGCCCTACGGGGTTTATCGACGAGCAGTACTTC
CASSPTGFIDEQYF
>TRBJ1-2|TRBV5-5|NA|NA
TGTGCCAGCAGCCCCGACGCCTGGGCCAACTATGGCTACACCTTC
CASSPDAWANYGYTF
>TRBJ1-6|TRBV30|NA|NA
TGTGCCTGGGCGAGCGGCCTACGGGGGACTTCACCCCTCCATTTT
CAWASGLRGTSPLHF
>TRBJ1-1|TRBV10-3|TRBD1|NA
TGTGCCATCAGTTCCTCCGAGGGGGCCGGGGACACTGAAGCTTTCTTT
CAISSSEGAGDTEAFF
>TRBJ1-4|TRBV7-9|NA|NA
TGTGCCAGCAGCCCCCAACAGGGAAGAGGTACTAATGAAAAACTGTTTTTT
CASSPQQGRGTNEKLFF
>TRBJ1-1|TRBV7-7|NA|NA
TGTGCTAGCAGCCCCGGGGGTTTGAACACTGAAGCTTTCTTT
CASSPGGLNTEAFF
>TRBJ2-5|TRBV19|NA|NA
TGTGCCAGTAGTCAGGGCCGGGAGACCCAGTACTTC
CASSQGRETQYF
>TRBJ2-3|TRBV12-5|TRBD2|NA
TGTGCTAGTGGTTTGGTCGGGACTAGCGGGGGGGCCTCGGATACGCAGTATTTT
CASGLVGTSGGASDTQYF
>TRBJ2-2|TRBV9|NA|once
TGTGCCAGCAGCGTAGAAGGGAGACCCGGGGAGCTGTTTTTT
CASSVEGRPGELFF
>TRBJ2-3|TRBV18|TRBD1|NA
TGTGCCAGCTCACCCCCAGGAACAGGGGGAAGAACAGATACGCAGTATTTT
CASSPPGTGGRTDTQYF
>TRBJ2-7|TRBV18|NA|NA
TGTGCCAGCTCACCCGGAGATTACGAGCAGTACTTC
CASSPGDYEQYF
>TRBJ2-1|TRBV7-3|NA|NA
TGTGCCAGCAGCCCGGGAGCCCTCTCCTACAATGAGCAGTTCTTC
CASSPGALSYNEQFF
>TRBJ2-2|TRBV10-3|TRBD2|NA
TGTGCCATCAGTGGGCCCCCTAGCGGGGGGCCGACCGGGGAGCTGTTTTTT
CAISGPPSGGPTGELFF
>TRBJ2-7|TRBV5-4|NA|NA
TGTGCCAGCAGCCGCTTAGCAGGGTCTATGGAGCAGTACTTC
CASSRLAGSMEQYF
>TRBJ2-7|TRBV4-3|TRBD2|NA
TGCGCCAGCAGCCCCGGGACTAGCGGTCCCCGGGTCTCCTACGAGCAGTACTTC
CASSPGTSGPRVSYEQYF
>TRBJ2-3|TRBV9|TRBD2|NA
TGTGCCAGCAGCGCCGGACTAGCGATTAGCACAGATACGCAGTATTTT
CASSAGLAISTDTQYF
>TRBJ1-1|TRBV19|NA|NA
TGTGCCAGCTCCCGGAGGGACGAAGGTTGGGACACTGAAGCTTTCTTT
CASSRRDEGWDTEAFF
>TRBJ2-7|TRBV5-4|TRBD1|NA
TGTGCCAGCAGCCCGGACAGGACCCCCTACGAGCAGTACTTC
CASSPDRTPYEQYF
>TRBJ2-7|TRBV21-1|NA|NA
TGTGCCACCCCGTACGAGCAGTACTTC
CATPYEQYF
>TRBJ2-3|TRBV10-2|TRBD2|NA
TGCGCCAGCAGTGATGGGACTAGCGGGGGGGCCCTCTCAGATACGCAGTATTTT
CASSDGTSGGALSDTQYF
>TRBJ1-6|TRBV7-8|NA|NA
TGTGCCAGCAGCCCCGGGAGGCCGGGGGATTCACCCCTCCACTTT
CASSPGRPGDSPLHF
>TRBJ1-1|TRBV19|TRBD1|once
TGTGCCAGTATGGGACAGGGAAACACTGAAGCTTTCTTT
CASMGQGNTEAFF
>TRBJ1-5|TRBV7-8|NA|NA
TGTGCCAGCACCCAAGGGGGAGAGGCCTACAATCAGCCCCAGCATTTT
CASTQGGEAYNQPQHF
>TRBJ1-1|TRBV27|TRBD1|NA
TGTGCCAGCAGTTTAACGACAGGGGGGGCCACTGAAGCTTTCTTT
CASSLTTGGATEAFF
>TRBJ2-7|TRBV13|NA|NA
TGTGCCAGCAGCTTGACAGAGACCTCCTACGAGCAGTACTTC
CASSLTETSYEQYF
>TRBJ1-2|TRBV19|NA|few
TGTGCCTCGACTAGGAGCGCAGAAGACAACTCTGGCTACACCTTC
CASTRSAEDNSGYTF
>TRBJ2-7|TRBV28|NA|NA
TGTGCCAGCAGACTTAGCGGTAACCCCTCCTACGAGCAGTACTTC
CASRLSGNPSYEQYF
>TRBJ1-2|TRBV29-1|TRBD1|NA
TGCAGCGTTGAAGACGACGGACAGGGGCGCGGCTACACCTTC
CSVEDDGQGRGYTF
>TRBJ1-1|TRBV18|NA|NA
TGTGCCAGCTCTACTCCAGGGGACACTGAAGCTTTCTTT
CASSTPGDTEAFF